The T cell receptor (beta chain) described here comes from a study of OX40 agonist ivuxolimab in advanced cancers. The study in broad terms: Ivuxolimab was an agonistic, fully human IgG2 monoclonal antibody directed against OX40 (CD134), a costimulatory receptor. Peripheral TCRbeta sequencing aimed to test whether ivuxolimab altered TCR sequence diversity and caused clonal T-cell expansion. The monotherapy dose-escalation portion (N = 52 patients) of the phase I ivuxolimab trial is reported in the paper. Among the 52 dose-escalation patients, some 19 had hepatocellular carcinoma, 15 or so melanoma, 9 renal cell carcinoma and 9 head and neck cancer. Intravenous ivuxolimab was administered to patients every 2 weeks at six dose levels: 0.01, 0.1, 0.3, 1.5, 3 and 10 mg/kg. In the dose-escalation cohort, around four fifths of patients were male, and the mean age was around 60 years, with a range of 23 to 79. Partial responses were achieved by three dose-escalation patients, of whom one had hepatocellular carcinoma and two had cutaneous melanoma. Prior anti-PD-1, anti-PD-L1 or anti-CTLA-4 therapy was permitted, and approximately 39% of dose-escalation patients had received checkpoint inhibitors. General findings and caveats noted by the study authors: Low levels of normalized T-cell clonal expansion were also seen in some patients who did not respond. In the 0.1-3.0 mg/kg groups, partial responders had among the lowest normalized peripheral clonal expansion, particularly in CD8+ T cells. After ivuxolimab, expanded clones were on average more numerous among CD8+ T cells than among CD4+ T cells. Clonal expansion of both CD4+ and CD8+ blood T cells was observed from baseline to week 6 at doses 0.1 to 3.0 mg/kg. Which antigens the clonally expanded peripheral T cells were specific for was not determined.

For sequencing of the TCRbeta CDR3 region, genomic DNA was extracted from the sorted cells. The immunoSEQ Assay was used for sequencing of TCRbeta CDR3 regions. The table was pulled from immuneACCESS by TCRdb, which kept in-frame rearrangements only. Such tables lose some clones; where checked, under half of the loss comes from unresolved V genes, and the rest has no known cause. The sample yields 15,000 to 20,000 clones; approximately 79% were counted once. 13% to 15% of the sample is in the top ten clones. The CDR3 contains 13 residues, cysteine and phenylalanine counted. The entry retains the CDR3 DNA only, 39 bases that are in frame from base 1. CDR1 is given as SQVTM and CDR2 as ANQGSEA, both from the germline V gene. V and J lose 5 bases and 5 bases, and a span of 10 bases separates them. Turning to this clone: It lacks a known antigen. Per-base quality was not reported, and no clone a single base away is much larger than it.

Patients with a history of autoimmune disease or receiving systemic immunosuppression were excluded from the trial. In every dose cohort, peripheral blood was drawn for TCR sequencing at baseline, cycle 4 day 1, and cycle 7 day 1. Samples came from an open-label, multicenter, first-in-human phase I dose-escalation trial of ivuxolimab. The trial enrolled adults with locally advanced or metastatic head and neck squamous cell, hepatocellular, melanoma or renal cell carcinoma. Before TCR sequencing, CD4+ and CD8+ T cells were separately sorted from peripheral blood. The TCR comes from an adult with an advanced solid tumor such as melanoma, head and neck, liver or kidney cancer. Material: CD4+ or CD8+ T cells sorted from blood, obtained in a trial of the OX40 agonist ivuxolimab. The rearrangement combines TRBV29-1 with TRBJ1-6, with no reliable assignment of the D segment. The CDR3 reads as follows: CSVSRDDNSPLHF. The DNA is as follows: TGCAGCGTTAGCCGGGATGATAATTCACCCCTCCACTTT.